This TCR beta chain derives from a study of Graves' ophthalmopathy and Graves' hyperthyroidism. Study-wide results and caveats: Ophthalmopathy and stable hyperthyroidism were discriminated by a 13-signature model, with roughly 90% sensitivity and under 84% specificity. The majority of expanded thyroid clonotypes above 0.001 frequency also occurred in blood. The model flagged ophthalmopathy progression at over 60% sensitivity and 72.22% specificity.

This clonotype has ten or more counts. Its specificity is unknown. Clinical symptoms and serum thyroxine were used for diagnosis; TRAb, thyroid ultrasound and orbital computed tomography were also relied on. Amplification from RNA transcripts yielded the TCR beta CDR3 regions. The first round was an RT-PCR with HTBI primers, and the second round was a multiplex PCR. TCRdb redid the calling of the multiplex PCR reads with MiXCR, one entry per CDR3 protein. This table holds just over 600,000 distinct CDR3 sequences, roughly 20% found once. Input material: peripheral blood. The origin of this receptor is a woman under 30 with stable Graves' hyperthyroidism. Some clones in this sample may be carry-over from other donors' samples.

The CDR3 DNA reads as TGCAGCGTTGCGGAGGGAGGCAATCAGCCCCAGCATTTT. It codes for CSVAEGGNQPQHF. The V and J genes are TRBV29-1 and TRBJ1-5; D gene ambiguous. There are 13 residues in the CDR3. The germline V gene encodes CDR1 SQVTM and CDR2 ANQGSEA. Trimming stripped 4 bases from V and 2 bases from J, with 9 bases between.